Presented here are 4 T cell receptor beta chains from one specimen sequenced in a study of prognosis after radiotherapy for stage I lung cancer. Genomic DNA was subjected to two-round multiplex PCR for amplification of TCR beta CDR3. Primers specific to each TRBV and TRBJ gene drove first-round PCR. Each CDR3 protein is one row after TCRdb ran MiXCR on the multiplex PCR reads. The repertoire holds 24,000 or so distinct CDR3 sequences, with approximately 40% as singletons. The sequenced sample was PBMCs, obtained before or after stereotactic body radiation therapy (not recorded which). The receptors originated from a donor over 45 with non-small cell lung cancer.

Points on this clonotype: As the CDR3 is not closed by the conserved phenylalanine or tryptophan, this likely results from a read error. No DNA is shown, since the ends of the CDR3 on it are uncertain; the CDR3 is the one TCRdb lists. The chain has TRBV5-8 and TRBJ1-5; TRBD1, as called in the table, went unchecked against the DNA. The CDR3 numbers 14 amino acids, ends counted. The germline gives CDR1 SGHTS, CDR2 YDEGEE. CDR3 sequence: CATNPWGGGQPKHL.

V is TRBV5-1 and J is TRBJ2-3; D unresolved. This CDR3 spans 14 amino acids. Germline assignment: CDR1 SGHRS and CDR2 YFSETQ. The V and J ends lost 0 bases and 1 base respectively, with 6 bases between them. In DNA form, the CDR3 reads TGCGCCAGCAGCTTGGTCCGTGGCACAGATACGCAGTATTTT. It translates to CASSLVRGTDTQYF.

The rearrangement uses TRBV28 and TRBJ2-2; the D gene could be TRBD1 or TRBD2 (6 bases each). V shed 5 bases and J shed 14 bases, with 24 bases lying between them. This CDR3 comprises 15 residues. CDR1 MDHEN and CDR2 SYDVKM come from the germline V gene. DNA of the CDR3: TGTGCCAGCAGTATCGGAGGGGGGAACACCGGGCATCTGTTTTTT. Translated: CASSIGGGNTGHLFF. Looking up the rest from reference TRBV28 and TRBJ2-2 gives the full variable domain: DVKVTQSSRYLVKRTGEKVFLECVQDMDHENMFWYRQDPGLGLRLIYFSYDVKMKEKGDIPEGYSVSREKKERFSLILESASTNQTSMYLCASSIGGGNTGHLFFGEGSRLTVL.

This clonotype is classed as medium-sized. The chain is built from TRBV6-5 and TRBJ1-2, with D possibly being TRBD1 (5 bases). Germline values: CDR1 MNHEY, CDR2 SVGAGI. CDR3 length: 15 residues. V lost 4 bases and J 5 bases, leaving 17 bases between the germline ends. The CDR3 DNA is TGTGCCAGCAGTTGGGCCGGGGGGGGAGAGTATGGCTACACCTTC. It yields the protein CASSWAGGGEYGYTF.